This TCR beta chain was captured in a study of cytomegalovirus exposure and HLA in healthy donors. Broader study findings: Investigators reported 150 to 200 TCR beta chains as tied to cytomegalovirus. Reported performance of the classifier showed diagnosis of cytomegalovirus status with high specificity and sensitivity.

The donors were part of the validation cohort, which consisted of roughly 110 subjects and was separate from the first cohort of around 620 subjects. The germline V gene encodes CDR1 SGHTA and CDR2 FQGNSA. Trimming took off 4 bases at V and 0 bases at J, with 6 bases between the two ends. The CDR3 is 13 amino acids. TCRdb's copy holds only in-frame clones and misses some; the assay was immunoSEQ multiplex PCR. The sample lists around 190,000 clones, 75% to 90% occurring once. Of note for this clone: Its antigen remains unknown.

The sequence was obtained from a young man in good health and CMV-seropositive. The chain carries TRBV7-2 and TRBJ1-1; possibly TRBD1 for D (5 bases). Input material: PBMCs. CDR3 nucleotides: TGTGCCAGCAGCTCGACAGTGAACACTGAAGCTTTCTTT. Its translation: CASSSTVNTEAFF.